Shown below are 10 T cell receptor beta chains from a single sample sequenced in a study of cytomegalovirus exposure and HLA in healthy donors. Vbeta (60) and Jbeta (13) primers were used in the PCR. The repertoire was sequenced with immunoSEQ multiplex PCR; TCRdb's copy has only in-frame clones and lacks some. The table lists 70,000 or so clones. Specimen: PBMCs. These receptors were collected from a boy aged 5-17 years in good health and CMV-seronegative.

V and J are TRBV14 and TRBJ1-1; D not certain. V was clipped by 1 base and J by 2 bases, with 8 bases between them. From germline, CDR1 is SGHDN and CDR2 FVKESK. The CDR3 consists of 14 residues. The CDR3: CASSQVGRNTEAFF. In nucleotides, the CDR3 is TGTGCCAGCAGCCAAGTGGGCCGAAACACTGAAGCTTTCTTT.

This chain connects TRBV29-1 to TRBJ1-1, with TRBD1 matching over 8 bases. V lost 6 bases to trimming and J lost 3 bases; unmatched junction nucleotides: 9. CDR1 SQVTM and CDR2 ANQGSEA come from the germline V gene. This CDR3 has 14 residues. The CDR3 bases are TGCAGCGTCCTAAAGGACAGGGCCGACACTGAAGCTTTCTTT. Its protein is CSVLKDRADTEAFF.

This chain uses TRBV6-1 with TRBJ2-5; 10 bases agree with TRBD2. This CDR3 has 15 residues. Germline V lookup: CDR1 MNHNS, CDR2 SASEGT. The V gene end was trimmed by 2 bases and the J gene end by 1 base; junction bases not matched to a gene: 1. CDR3 sequence (DNA): TGTGCCAGCAGTGAAACTAGCGGGGTCCAAGAGACCCAGTACTTC. It codes for CASSETSGVQETQYF.

This chain joins TRBV25-1 and TRBJ1-2, with D perhaps TRBD1 (5 bases). CDR1 and CDR2 from the germline V gene are MGHDK and SYGVNS. V was clipped by 8 bases and J by 0 bases, with 16 bases between them. The CDR3 is 15 residues long. The CDR3 coding sequence is TGTGCCAGCCATAACGGGGGGGAAGCTAACTATGGCTACACCTTC. This encodes CASHNGGEANYGYTF.

The chain employs TRBV5-6 and TRBJ2-5; 10 bases align to TRBD1. With 3 bases clipped from V and 4 bases from J, the junction kept 9 bases outside the gene matches. The CDR3 sequence is 16 residues long. CDR1 and CDR2 from the germline V gene are SGHDT and YYEEEE. CDR3 in DNA: TGTGCCAGCAGCTCCAATCCGGGACAGGGGCCAGAGACCCAGTACTTC. As protein: CASSSNPGQGPETQYF.

V gene TRBV6-1 combines with J gene TRBJ2-1, with TRBD2 matching 9 bases. CDR1 is MNHNS and CDR2 is SASEGT in the germline V gene. J lost 5 bases, V lost 2 bases, and 4 bases had no gene match. The CDR3 extends over 15 amino acids. CDR3 DNA sequence: TGTGCCAGCAGTGAATTAGCGGGGGCTAACAATGAGCAGTTCTTC. Translated: CASSELAGANNEQFF.

The J gene is TRBJ1-5, the V gene TRBV5-4; 9 bases fit TRBD1. The length of the CDR3 is 15 residues. J gave up 5 bases and V 2 bases, and 5 bases lay outside the gene matches. From germline, CDR1 is SGHNT and CDR2 YYREEE (reference sequence). CDR3 nucleotide sequence: TGTGCCAGCAGCTTCGGGACAGGGATTGATCAGCCCCAGCATTTT. As protein: CASSFGTGIDQPQHF.

V and J are TRBV5-1 and TRBJ1-2, with D tentatively TRBD1 (6 bases). This CDR3 contains 16 residues. Trimming took off 4 bases at V and 2 bases at J, with 18 bases between the two ends. Germline loops: CDR1 SGHRS, CDR2 YFSETQ. The CDR3 DNA reads TGCGCCAGCAGCGTGGAGCCGGGACAACCCAACTATGGCTACACCTTC. Translation gives CASSVEPGQPNYGYTF.

The rearrangement links TRBV9 to TRBJ1-3; D gene unclear. Trimming left V 1 base short and J 7 bases short, with 9 bases between. This CDR3 has 13 residues. Germline-derived CDR1 and CDR2 are SGDLS and YYNGEE. The CDR3 region is CASSVTIDNTIYF. The CDR3 DNA reads as TGTGCCAGCAGCGTAACTATAGACAACACCATATATTTT. Using reference TRBV9 and TRBJ1-3 for the parts outside the CDR3, the full variable domain is DSGVTQTPKHLITATGQRVTLRCSPRSGDLSVYWYQQSLDQGLQFLIQYYNGEERAKGNILERFSAQQFPDLHSELNLSSLELGDSALYFCASSVTIDNTIYFGEGSWLTVV.

The rearrangement joins TRBV10-3 to TRBJ1-5; D is perhaps TRBD1 (6 bases). In germline, CDR1 is ENHRY, CDR2 SYGVKD. V dropped 3 bases and J dropped 7 bases, with 16 bases sitting between them. The CDR3 is 15 residues long. CDR3 bases: TGTGCCATCAGTGACCACAGGGTCGGACGGCAGCCCCAGCATTTT. Translating it yields CAISDHRVGRQPQHF.